The next 12 T cell receptor beta chains were all read from a single sample in a study of patients and donors after allogeneic stem cell transplantation. TCRdb redid the calling of the RT-PCR reads with MiXCR, one entry per CDR3 protein. The table has some 960,000 distinct CDR3 sequences, more than 15% seen once. The sample consisted of blood, either unsorted or a sorted T cell fraction (not recorded which). These receptors were taken from a human donor who was either an allogeneic HSCT recipient or a stem cell or donor lymphocyte infusion donor (not recorded which). It is not recorded whose cells these are; they may come from a transplant donor.

This clonotype came up a few times. This chain links TRBV12-3 or TRBV12-4 with TRBJ2-1; D may match TRBD1 or TRBD2 (5 bases each). Trimming removed 3 bases from V and 4 bases from J, with 10 bases in between. This CDR3 is built from 14 residues. The CDR3 nucleotides are TGTGCCAGCAGTTTCCCGGGACGTTACAATGAGCAGTTCTTC. It yields the protein CASSFPGRYNEQFF.

The rearrangement uses TRBV20-1 and TRBJ1-2; 7 bases fit TRBD1. This CDR3 contains 11 residues. CDR1 is DFQATT, CDR2 SNEGSKA, per germline (reference sequence). The V and J ends lost 5 bases and 6 bases, in that order; junction bases with no gene match: 3. CDR3: CSALTGNGYTF. The CDR3 DNA reads as TGCAGTGCTTTGACAGGGAATGGCTACACCTTC.

This chain connects TRBV2 to TRBJ1-4; D call uncertain. Trimming stripped 7 bases from V and 5 bases from J, with 14 bases between. From germline, CDR1 is SNHLY and CDR2 FYNNEI. The CDR3 is made up of 14 amino acids. The CDR3 is CASNASPINEKLFF. CDR3 bases: TGTGCCAGCAACGCTAGTCCGATAAATGAAAAACTGTTTTTT.

The V and J genes are TRBV3-1 and TRBJ2-6; possibly TRBD1 for D (6 bases). The CDR3 has 17 residues. The V and J ends lost 1 base and 0 bases respectively, with 10 bases between them. Looked up from germline, CDR1 is LGHDT and CDR2 is YNNKEL (reference sequence). In DNA, the CDR3 is TGTGCCAGCAGCCAAGTAGGGGGTCTCTCTGGGGCCAACGTCCTGACTTTC. It codes for CASSQVGGLSGANVLTF.

The table lists this clonotype with a few counts. The chain couples TRBV20-1 to TRBJ1-5; no reliable D call. The V and J ends lost 4 bases and 0 bases respectively, with 16 bases between them. CDR1 and CDR2 (germline): DFQATT, SNEGSKA (reference sequence). CDR3 length: 16 amino acids. The CDR3 DNA is TGCAGTGCTACCCTTTCACAGCTTAATAGCAATCAGCCCCAGCATTTT. Encoded protein: CSATLSQLNSNQPQHF.

The table lists this clonotype with a few counts. The chain is built from TRBV7-3 and TRBJ1-2; D remains ambiguous. Germline assignment: CDR1 SGHTA and CDR2 FQGTGA. The length of the CDR3 is 13 residues. V lost 5 bases and J lost 6, with 13 bases in between. CDR3 bases: TGTGCCAGCAGCCCCGACGGGGTAAATGGCTACACCTTC. Amino acids: CASSPDGVNGYTF.

The chain joins TRBV28 to TRBJ2-5, with 13 bases lining up with TRBD2. Germline-derived CDR1 and CDR2 are MDHEN and SYDVKM. The CDR3 sequence is 16 residues long. V lost 2 bases, J lost 5 bases, and 5 bases stayed unmatched. The CDR3 nucleotides are TGTGCCAGCAGTTTAAAAGGGACTAGCGGGGCGGAGACCCAGTACTTC. Its translation: CASSLKGTSGAETQYF.

As for this clonotype: A much larger clone differs by one base, so this may be a read error. Given the absence of the conserved phenylalanine or tryptophan at the CDR3 end, a read error is likely. V gene TRBV5-1 combines with J gene TRBJ1-1, with a tentative D call TRBD1 (5 bases). The V end was cut by 1 base, the J end by 1 base, with 8 bases between. CDR3 length equals 14 residues. Looked up from germline, CDR1 is SGHRS and CDR2 is YFSETQ. The CDR3 loop is CASSLRGTNTEAFL. The CDR3 region has the DNA TGCGCCAGCAGCTTGCGGGGGACGAACACTGAAGCTTTCCTT.

The rearrangement uses TRBV7-2 and TRBJ2-1, with 11 bases identical to TRBD2. The CDR3 runs to 15 residues. Germline V gene lookup returns CDR1 SGHTA and CDR2 FQGNSA. Losses at the gene ends were 2 bases for V and 8 bases for J; bases not matched to a gene: 5. DNA for the CDR3: TGTGCCAGCAGCTTATCGACTAGCGGGATCTATGAGCAGTTCTTC. Its translation is CASSLSTSGIYEQFF.

This chain connects TRBV5-1 to TRBJ2-5; D possibly corresponds to TRBD2 (5 bases). V lost 6 bases, J lost 1 base, and 13 bases lay in between. Germline CDR1 and CDR2: SGHRS and YFSETQ. This CDR3 spans 14 amino acids. CDR3 in amino acids: CASNEDLPQETQYF. DNA for the CDR3: TGCGCCAGCAACGAGGACTTGCCCCAAGAGACCCAGTACTTC.

DNA of the CDR3: TGTGCCAGCAGCTTGGCCCCGGGACAGGGGAGCTATGGCTACACCTTC. Protein: CASSLAPGQGSYGYTF. The V gene is TRBV5-6, the J gene TRBJ1-2, with TRBD1 identical over 10 bases. With V trimmed by 0 bases and J by 4 bases, 6 bases remained unmatched. The CDR3 sequence is 16 residues long. Germline V gene lookup returns CDR1 SGHDT and CDR2 YYEEEE.

The V gene is TRBV12-3 or TRBV12-4, the J gene TRBJ1-6; D is undetermined. This CDR3 is built from 13 residues. With 2 bases removed from V and 8 bases from J, the gap between germline ends came to 7 bases. The CDR3 coding sequence is TGTGCCAGCAGTTTAAATGCTGATTCACCCCTCCACTTT. Its translation is CASSLNADSPLHF.